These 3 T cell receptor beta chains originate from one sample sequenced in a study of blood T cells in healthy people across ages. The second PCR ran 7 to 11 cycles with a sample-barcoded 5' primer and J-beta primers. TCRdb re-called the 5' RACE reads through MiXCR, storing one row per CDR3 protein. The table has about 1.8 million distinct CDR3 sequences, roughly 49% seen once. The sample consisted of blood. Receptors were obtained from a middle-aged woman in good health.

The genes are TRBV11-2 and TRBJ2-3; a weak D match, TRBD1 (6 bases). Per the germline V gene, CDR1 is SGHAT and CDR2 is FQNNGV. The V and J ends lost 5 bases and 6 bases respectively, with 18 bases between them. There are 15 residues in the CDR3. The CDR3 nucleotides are TGTGCCAGCAGCCAGGGGCAGGGTTTCGGTGATACGCAGTATTTT. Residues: CASSQGQGFGDTQYF.

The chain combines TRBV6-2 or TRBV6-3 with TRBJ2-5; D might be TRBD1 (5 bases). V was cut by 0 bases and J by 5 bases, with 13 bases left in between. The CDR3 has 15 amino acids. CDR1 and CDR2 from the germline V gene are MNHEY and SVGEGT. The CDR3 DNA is TGTGCCAGCAGTTACTCGACGAGCAGGGTGGAGACCCAGTACTTC. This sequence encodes CASSYSTSRVETQYF.

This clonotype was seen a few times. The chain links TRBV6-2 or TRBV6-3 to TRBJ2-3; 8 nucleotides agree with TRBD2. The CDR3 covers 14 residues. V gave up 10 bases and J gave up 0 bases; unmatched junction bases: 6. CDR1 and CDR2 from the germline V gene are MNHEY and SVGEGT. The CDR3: CATGGGTSTDTQYF. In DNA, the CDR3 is TGTGCCACCGGGGGGGGTACTAGCACAGATACGCAGTATTTT.